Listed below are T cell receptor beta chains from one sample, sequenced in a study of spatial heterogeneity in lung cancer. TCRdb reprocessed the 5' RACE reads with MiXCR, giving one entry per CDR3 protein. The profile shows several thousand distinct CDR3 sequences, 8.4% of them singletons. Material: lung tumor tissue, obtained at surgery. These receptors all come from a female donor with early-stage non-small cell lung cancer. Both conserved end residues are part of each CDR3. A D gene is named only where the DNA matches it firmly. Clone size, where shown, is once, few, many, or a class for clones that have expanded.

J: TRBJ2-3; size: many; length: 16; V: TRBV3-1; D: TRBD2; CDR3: CASSPRTSGWVDTQYF; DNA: TGTGCCAGCAGCCCCCGGACTAGCGGGTGGGTAGATACGCAGTATTTT
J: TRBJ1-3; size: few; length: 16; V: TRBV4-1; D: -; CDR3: CASSHSQTLSGNTIYF; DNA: TGCGCCAGCAGCCATTCACAGACCCTCTCTGGAAACACCATATATTTT
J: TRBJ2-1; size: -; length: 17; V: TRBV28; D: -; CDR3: CASSLSLVGRSYNEQFF; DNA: TGTGCCAGCAGTTTAAGTTTAGTGGGCCGCTCCTACAATGAGCAGTTCTTC
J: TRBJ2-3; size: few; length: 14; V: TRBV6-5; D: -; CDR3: CASSYSTTLDTQYF; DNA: TGTGCCAGCAGTTACTCGACGACTCTAGATACGCAGTATTTT
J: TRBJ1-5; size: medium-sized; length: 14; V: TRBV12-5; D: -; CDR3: CASGLSGKSQPQHF; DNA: TGTGCTAGTGGTTTGTCAGGAAAGAGTCAGCCCCAGCATTTT
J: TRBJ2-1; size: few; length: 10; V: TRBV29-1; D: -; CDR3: CSVDAPAAFF; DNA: TGCAGCGTGGATGCCCCGGCGGCGTTCTTC
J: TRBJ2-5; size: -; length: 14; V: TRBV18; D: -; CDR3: CASSPWGTLETQYF; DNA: TGTGCCAGCTCACCATGGGGGACCTTAGAGACCCAGTACTTC
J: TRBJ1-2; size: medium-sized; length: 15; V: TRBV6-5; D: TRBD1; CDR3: CASSYSTGMEVRYTF; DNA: TGTGCCAGCAGTTACTCGACAGGGATGGAAGTGCGCTACACCTTC
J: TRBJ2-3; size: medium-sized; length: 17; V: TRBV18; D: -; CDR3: CASSPTAPGVGTDTQYF; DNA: TGTGCCAGCTCACCAACGGCCCCAGGGGTGGGGACAGATACGCAGTATTTT
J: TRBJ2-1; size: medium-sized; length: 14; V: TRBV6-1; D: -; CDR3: CASSEWGRHQEQFF; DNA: TGTGCCAGCAGTGAATGGGGGAGGCACCAGGAGCAGTTCTTC
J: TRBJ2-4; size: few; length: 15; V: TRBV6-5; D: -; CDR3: CASSRAGDIKNIQYF; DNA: TGTGCCAGCAGTAGGGCAGGGGACATTAAAAACATTCAGTACTTC
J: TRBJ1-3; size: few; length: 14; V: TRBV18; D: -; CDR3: CASSPGNSGNTIYF; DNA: TGTGCCAGCTCACCAGGAAACTCTGGAAACACCATATATTTT
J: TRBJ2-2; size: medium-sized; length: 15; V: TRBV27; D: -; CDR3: CATRTGMLNTGELFF; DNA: TGTGCCACCCGAACGGGGATGTTGAACACCGGGGAGCTGTTTTTT
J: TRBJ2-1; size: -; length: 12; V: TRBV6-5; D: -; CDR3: CASSSKSNEQFF; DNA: TGTGCCAGCAGTTCTAAGAGCAATGAGCAGTTCTTC
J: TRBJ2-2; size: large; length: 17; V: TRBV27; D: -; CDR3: CAARTPDPFINTGELFF; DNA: TGTGCCGCCAGAACCCCAGACCCGTTCATCAACACCGGGGAGCTGTTTTTT
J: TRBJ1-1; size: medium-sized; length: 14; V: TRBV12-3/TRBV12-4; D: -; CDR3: CASSLYGGNTEAFF; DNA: TGTGCCAGCAGTTTATATGGGGGGAACACTGAAGCTTTCTTT
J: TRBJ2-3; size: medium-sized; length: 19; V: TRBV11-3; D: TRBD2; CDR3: CASSLDSPGLAGGSDTQYF; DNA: TGTGCCAGCAGCTTAGACAGCCCGGGACTAGCGGGGGGCTCAGATACGCAGTATTTT
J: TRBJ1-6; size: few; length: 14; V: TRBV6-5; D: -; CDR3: CASTVGQYNSPLHF; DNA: TGTGCCAGCACCGTAGGACAGTATAATTCACCCCTCCACTTT
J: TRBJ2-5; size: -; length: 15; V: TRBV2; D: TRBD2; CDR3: CASRPGTSGEETQYF; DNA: TGTGCCAGCAGACCCGGGACTAGCGGCGAAGAGACCCAGTACTTC
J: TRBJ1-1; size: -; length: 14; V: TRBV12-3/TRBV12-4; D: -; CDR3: CASSLDPRFTEAFF; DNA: TGTGCCAGCAGTTTAGACCCAAGGTTCACTGAAGCTTTCTTT
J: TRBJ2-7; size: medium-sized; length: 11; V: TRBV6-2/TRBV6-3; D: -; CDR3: CASSGNYEQYF; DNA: TGTGCCAGCTCAGGAAACTACGAGCAGTACTTC
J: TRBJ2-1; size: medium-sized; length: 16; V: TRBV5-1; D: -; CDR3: CASSLAVGGPDNEQFF; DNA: TGCGCCAGCAGCTTGGCTGTGGGGGGGCCGGATAATGAGCAGTTCTTC
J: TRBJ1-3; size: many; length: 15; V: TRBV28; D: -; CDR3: CASSWGTTSGNTIYF; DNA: TGTGCCAGCAGTTGGGGGACGACCTCTGGAAACACCATATATTTT
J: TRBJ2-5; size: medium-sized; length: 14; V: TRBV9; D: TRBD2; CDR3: CASSASGRGETQYF; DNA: TGTGCCAGCAGTGCTAGCGGGAGAGGAGAGACCCAGTACTTC
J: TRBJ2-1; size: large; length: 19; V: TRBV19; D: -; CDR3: CASRGLFRTGKGSYNEQFF; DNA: TGTGCCAGTAGGGGGCTGTTTAGAACAGGGAAGGGGTCCTACAATGAGCAGTTCTTC
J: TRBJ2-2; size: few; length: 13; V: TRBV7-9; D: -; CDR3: CASPKTGLGELFF; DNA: TGTGCCAGCCCTAAAACGGGTTTGGGGGAGCTGTTTTTT
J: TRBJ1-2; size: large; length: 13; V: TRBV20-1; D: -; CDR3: CSGTRTANYGYTF; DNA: TGCAGTGGGACCCGGACAGCTAACTATGGCTACACCTTC